This T cell receptor beta chain was identified during a study of CD8+CD57+ T cells in acquired aplastic anemia. Overall study: The sorted CD4+ and CD8+ cells yielded an average around 3 ug of DNA.

With respect to this clonotype: The antigen remains undetermined.

CD8+CD57+ cell expansion had been shown by flow cytometry in patients chosen for sequencing. Every patient presented with severe acquired aplastic anemia. Study observations and caveats: Patients and controls shared twenty-nine CD8+ CDR3 sequences.

CDR3 length: 15 residues. V dropped 0 bases and J dropped 7; count of bases not matched to a gene: 4. Per germline, CDR1 ENHRY and CDR2 SYGVKD. Genomic DNA provided the template from which TCR beta VDJ and CDR3 profiles were obtained. TCRdb recomputed calls from the reads with MiXCR, one row per CDR3 protein. The table lists around 170,000 distinct CDR3 sequences, around half of them singletons. The clonotype comes from a human donor with aplastic anemia. Sequencing was carried out using sorted CD4+, CD8+, or CD8+CD57+ T cells (not recorded which) from PBMCs. The chain recombines TRBV10-3 with TRBJ2-1; 9 bases fit TRBD2. In nucleotides, the CDR3 is TGTGCCATCAGTGAGTCGACTAGCGGCCAAAATGAGCAGTTCTTC. Translating gives CAISESTSGQNEQFF.